This T cell receptor (beta chain) came from a study of tumor-infiltrating lymphocytes in oesophageal squamous cell carcinoma. The CDR3 is 17 amino acids long, termini counted. The germline V gene has CDR1 SGHVS and CDR2 FQNEAQ. TCRdb used MiXCR to reprocess the PCR reads, holding one entry per CDR3 protein. The data show 14,000 or so distinct CDR3 sequences, about 50% seen once. Worth noting for this clonotype: No conserved phenylalanine or tryptophan is present at the end of the CDR3, so a read error is the likely explanation. The DNA is omitted, as the CDR3 cannot be located on it reliably, and the CDR3 follows TCRdb's listing.

The V call is TRBV7-8, the J call TRBJ1-1; TRBD1, the D gene given by the table, was not confirmed from the DNA. This receptor was identified in a male donor with esophageal squamous cell carcinoma. The sequenced sample was esophageal tumor tissue. The CDR3 here is CASSSQGWVRETQYFAP.